The 16 T cell receptor beta chains listed next were all sequenced from one sample in a study of regulatory T cells. Amplification used 52 TRBV primers and 13 TRBJ primers. Profiled with immunoSEQ multiplex PCR; TCRdb holds only in-frame clones, not every one. The data hold approximately 9,000 clones, with 84% observed a single time. The sample was CD8+ T cells sorted from blood. Source of these receptors: a person aged 18 to 30 with CD3G deficiency.

The chain has TRBV28 and TRBJ1-2; the match to TRBD1 covers 9 bases. In germline, CDR1 is MDHEN, CDR2 SYDVKM. V shed 5 bases, J shed 4 bases, and the junction held 8 bases outside the gene matches. This CDR3 spans 15 amino acids. The CDR3 DNA follows: TGTGCCAGCAGTGGTCCCGGGACAGGGATCTATGGCTACACCTTC. It is translated as CASSGPGTGIYGYTF.

The chain joins TRBV7-9 to TRBJ2-7; D may be TRBD2 (5 bases). V dropped 4 bases and J dropped 0 bases, with 13 bases sitting between them. CDR3 length equals 15 residues. Germline loops: CDR1 SEHNR, CDR2 FQNEAQ (reference sequence). CDR3 sequence (DNA): TGTGCCAGCAGCTCCGGGGATACCCCCTCCTACGAGCAGTACTTC. Translating it yields CASSSGDTPSYEQYF.

This clone showed up just once. The chain carries TRBV7-8 and TRBJ2-3, with 8 bases that match TRBD1. The CDR3 consists of 13 residues. Unmatched junction bases numbered 4, after V lost 4 bases and J lost 7 bases. CDR1 is SGHVS and CDR2 is FQNEAQ in the germline V gene. This CDR3 is CASSSDRGHTQYF. CDR3 DNA sequence: TGTGCCAGCAGCTCCGACAGGGGACATACGCAGTATTTT.

This rearrangement joins TRBV5-5 to TRBJ2-6; tentatively, D is TRBD1 or TRBD2 (6 bases each). This CDR3 has 13 residues. Deletions cut 4 bases from V and 7 bases from J, with 9 bases between. Germline lookup yields CDR1 SGHKS and CDR2 YYEKEE (reference sequence). CDR3 in DNA: TGTGCCAGCAGCGGAGGGACAGCCAACGTCCTGACTTTC. Translated, it gives CASSGGTANVLTF.

The DNA for the CDR3 is TGTGCCAGCAGTGCAGGGGTAGCCTACGAGCAGTACTTC. Its translation: CASSAGVAYEQYF. The chain has TRBV6-1 and TRBJ2-7; maybe TRBD1 (6 bases). Trimming stripped 4 bases from V and 2 bases from J, with 9 bases between. This CDR3 comprises 13 residues. Germline loops: CDR1 MNHNS, CDR2 SASEGT.

The chain joins TRBV28 to TRBJ2-7, with TRBD1 matching 8 bases. Unmatched junction bases numbered 3, after V lost 3 bases and J lost 5 bases. The length of the CDR3 is 13 residues. From germline, CDR1 is MDHEN and CDR2 SYDVKM. This CDR3 reads CASSLTGEHEQYF. DNA of the CDR3: TGTGCCAGCAGTTTGACAGGGGAGCACGAGCAGTACTTC.

This rearrangement joins TRBV19 to TRBJ2-6; tentative D call: TRBD2 (5 bases). Germline CDR1 LNHDA, CDR2 SQIVND (reference sequence). CDR3 length: 14 residues. V dropped 5 bases and J dropped 11 bases, with 16 bases sitting between them. CDR3 loop: CASSPLRARDVLTF. In DNA, the CDR3 is TGTGCCAGTAGTCCCCTGCGGGCCCGGGACGTCCTGACTTTC.

The gene calls are TRBV19 and TRBJ1-2; no reliable D call. V was trimmed by 3 bases and J by 5 bases, leaving 16 bases between them. Germline V gene data show CDR1 as LNHDA and CDR2 as SQIVND (reference sequence). The CDR3 has 15 amino acids. The CDR3 DNA is TGTGCCAGTAGTATCCCCGGCGGCCTGGGTTATGGCTACACCTTC. Encoded protein: CASSIPGGLGYGYTF.

This chain connects TRBV7-8 to TRBJ2-1; D remains unclear. V gave up 1 base and J gave up 5 bases, with 6 bases separating them. The length of the CDR3 is 13 residues. The V gene's germline CDR1 is SGHVS and CDR2 FQNEAQ. Here the CDR3 DNA reads TGTGCCAGCAGCTTAGGGTTGGACAATGAGCAGTTCTTC. This codes for CASSLGLDNEQFF.

Details on this clone: A read error may account for a junction end that differs from germline. CDR3 in amino acids: CASSDPGHSARRDF. CDR3 DNA sequence: TGTGCCAGCAGTGACCCGGGACACTCCGCCCGCCGGGACTTC. V is TRBV28 and J is TRBJ2-7; perhaps TRBD1 as D (6 bases). The CDR3 totals 14 residues. Germline CDR1 is MDHEN and CDR2 is SYDVKM.

This clone was observed a few times. The J gene is TRBJ2-7, the V gene TRBV6-1, with a tentative D call TRBD2 (6 bases). CDR3 size: 14 residues. Germline CDR1 MNHNS, CDR2 SASEGT. V was cut by 8 bases and J by 1 base, with 15 bases left in between. CDR3 nucleotides: TGTGCCAGCGGGGGGACCGGGGCTTCCTACGAGCAGTACTTC. Protein: CASGGTGASYEQYF.

The rearrangement uses TRBV25-1 and TRBJ2-3; possibly TRBD1 for D (6 bases). CDR1 is MGHDK, CDR2 SYGVNS, per germline. Trimming stripped 2 bases from V and 4 bases from J, with 10 bases between. The CDR3 length is 14 residues. The CDR3 nucleotides are TGTGCCAGCAGTGAAGGGGGCCTCGCAGATACGCAGTATTTT. This translates into CASSEGGLADTQYF. Combining the CDR3 with reference TRBV25-1 and TRBJ2-3 gives the whole variable domain EADIYQTPRYLVIGTGKKITLECSQTMGHDKMYWYQQDPGMELHLIHYSYGVNSTEKGDLSSESTVSRIRTEHFPLTLESARPSHTSQYLCASSEGGLADTQYFGPGTRLTVL.

CDR3 in DNA: TGTGCCAGCAGTTTACGCGCCTCGAACATTCAGTACTTC. Translated, it gives CASSLRASNIQYF. The gene calls are TRBV28 and TRBJ2-4, with D unclear. Per the germline V gene, CDR1 is MDHEN and CDR2 is SYDVKM. Trimming left V 2 bases short and J 7 bases short, with 9 bases between. CDR3 size: 13 residues.

This clone is labeled medium-sized (0.01 to 0.1%). The V gene is TRBV4-1, the J gene TRBJ1-1, with D possibly TRBD1 on 5 matching bases. In germline, CDR1 is MGHRA, CDR2 YSYEKL. The ends were cut back, 1 base at V and 0 bases at J, with 12 bases in the middle. The CDR3 covers 16 residues. Here the CDR3 reads CASSQVPGALNTEAFF. CDR3 coding DNA: TGCGCCAGCAGCCAAGTCCCCGGGGCTTTGAACACTGAAGCTTTCTTT.

V gene TRBV27 combines with J gene TRBJ2-1; 9 bases map to TRBD2. The CDR3 has 12 amino acids. J was trimmed by 10 bases and V by 4 bases; bases with no gene match: 2. From germline, CDR1 is MNHEY and CDR2 SMNVEV (reference sequence). CDR3 sequence: CASSSLAGEQFF. In nucleotides, the CDR3 is TGTGCCAGCAGTTCCCTAGCGGGAGAGCAGTTCTTC.

The gene calls are TRBV6-6 and TRBJ1-1, with TRBD1 as a possible D gene (6 bases). V was cut by 5 bases and J by 3 bases, with 10 bases left in between. The CDR3 runs to 13 residues. Germline V gives CDR1 MNHNY, CDR2 SVGAGI (reference sequence). CDR3 DNA: TGTGCCAGCAGTGGGGGGCCGTACACTGAAGCTTTCTTT. Protein: CASSGGPYTEAFF.